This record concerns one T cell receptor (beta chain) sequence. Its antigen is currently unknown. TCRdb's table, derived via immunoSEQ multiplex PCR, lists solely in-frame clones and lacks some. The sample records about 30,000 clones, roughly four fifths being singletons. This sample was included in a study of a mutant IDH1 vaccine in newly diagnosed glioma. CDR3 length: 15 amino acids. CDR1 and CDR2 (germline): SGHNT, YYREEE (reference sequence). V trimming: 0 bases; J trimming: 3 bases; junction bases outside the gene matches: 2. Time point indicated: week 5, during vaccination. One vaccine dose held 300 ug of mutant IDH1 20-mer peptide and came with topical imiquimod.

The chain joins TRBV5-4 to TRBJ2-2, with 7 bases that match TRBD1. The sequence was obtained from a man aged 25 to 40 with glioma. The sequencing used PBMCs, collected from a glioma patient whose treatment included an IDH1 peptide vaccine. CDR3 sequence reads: CASSLEGAHTGELFF. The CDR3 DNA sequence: TGTGCCAGCAGCTTGGAGGGGGCCCACACCGGGGAGCTGTTTTTT.